Below, 3 T cell receptor beta chains from the same sample are listed, as sequenced in a study of response to subunit inactivated influenza vaccine (dated by TCRdb to between 2018 and 2020). The library was generated by RT-PCR. The sequencer was an Illumina HiSeq 2500. TCRdb reprocessed the public reads (quality trimming at Q25 with fastp, clone calling with MiXCR) and kept in-frame beta chains. Each CDR3 protein appears once, grouped with its most common genes and DNA. Counted in this sample were about 650,000 distinct CDR3 sequences; around 16% of them appeared once. The ten largest clones take up around 10% of the sample. The sequencing here drew on PBMCs from blood, taken roughly 12 days after vaccination. These receptors came from a man between 45 and 60 years old who received an inactivated influenza vaccine. Donor details come from another sample of the same person, matched by shared clones.

The V and J genes are TRBV15 and TRBJ1-1; the D gene is possibly TRBD1 (5 bases). The germline V gene has CDR1 LNHNV and CDR2 YYDKDF (reference sequence). The CDR3 runs to 16 residues. V was trimmed by 1 base and J by 4 bases, leaving 16 bases between them. The DNA for the CDR3 is TGTGCCACCAGCAGAGTCGCCCATGGGGCGAGCACTGAAGCTTTCTTT. It codes for CATSRVAHGASTEAFF.

The rearrangement links TRBV2 to TRBJ1-2; 11 nucleotides match TRBD1. Losses at the gene ends were 6 bases for V and 0 bases for J; bases not matched to a gene: 6. The CDR3 loop spans 16 amino acids. Per germline, CDR1 SNHLY and CDR2 FYNNEI. CDR3 region: CASSRTGGSSNYGYTF. As DNA, the CDR3 is TGTGCCAGCAGCAGGACAGGGGGCTCTTCTAACTATGGCTACACCTTC.

This clonotype was counted between two and nine times. The rearrangement joins TRBV6-2 or TRBV6-3 to TRBJ2-3; possible D gene TRBD2, 5 bases. Deletions cut 5 bases from V and 0 bases from J, with 21 bases between. There are 18 residues in the CDR3. CDR1 is MNHEY and CDR2 is SVGEGT in the germline V gene. DNA of the CDR3: TGTGCCAGCAGTCCGATTCCGCTTGGCGGGTTGAGCACAGATACGCAGTATTTT. This codes for CASSPIPLGGLSTDTQYF.